The present entry profiles one TCR beta chain with its context. These data are taken from a study of blood T cell repertoires in COVID-19. Method: immunoSEQ multiplex PCR; TCRdb's copy keeps in-frame clones and lacks some. The data contain around 68,000 clones, about 81% of them seen just once; the ten biggest clones take up 9% to 9.5%. The CDR3 runs to 12 residues. Trimming removed 8 bases at V and 0 bases at J, with 8 bases between. Per germline, CDR1 MNHEY and CDR2 SVGAGI. The clonotype was recovered from a human donor in a cohort sampled during active COVID-19. The gene calls are TRBV6-5 and TRBJ2-7; TRBD1 is a possible D gene (6 bases). The source material was peripheral blood. In nucleotides, the CDR3 is TGTGCCAGCGGGGGCGGCTCCTACGAGCAGTACTTC. Translating gives CASGGGSYEQYF.